The clone carrying this TCR beta chain came up once. A much larger clone is a single base away; this may be a read error. These data belong to a study of tumor-infiltrating lymphocytes in primary liver carcinoma. Overall study: Yields of productive TCRbeta reads ranged from roughly 3.5 to 7.13 million per sample and were similar across tissue types.

A constant-region primer primed TCR beta cDNA synthesis from 450 to 550 ng of total RNA. Employing slightly modified ARM-PCR, three nested multiplex PCR rounds were run, and these gave rise to the TCR beta libraries. With TRBV1-TRBV30 forward primers and a C-beta reverse primer, the first two PCR rounds were run for around 10 cycles each. TCRdb itself ran the multiplex PCR reads through MiXCR, one entry per CDR3 protein. The sample includes almost 200,000 distinct CDR3 sequences, 65% of them seen just once. The authors took blood RNA from unsorted whole blood and also extracted germline DNA. Surgery was preceded by the collection of about 4 milliliters of peripheral blood. The CDR3 is made up of 14 amino acids. V was clipped by 3 bases and J by 3 bases, with 11 bases between them.

The V gene is TRBV12-3 or TRBV12-4, the J gene TRBJ1-1; possible D gene TRBD1, 5 bases. What was sequenced was peripheral blood. This TCR derives from a woman aged 60 to 75 with primary liver carcinoma and hepatitis B virus infection. The CDR3 sequence: CASSFSGGYTEAFF. As DNA, the CDR3 is TGTGCCAGCAGTTTCTCTGGGGGGTACACTGAAGCTTTCTTT.